Listed here are 8 T cell receptor beta chains from one sample, sequenced in a study of blood T cell repertoires in COVID-19. Sequencing was performed with immunoSEQ multiplex PCR; in TCRdb, only in-frame clones are kept and a portion is missing. The table records about 250,000 clones, about 82% of them present only once. Material for sequencing was peripheral blood. The source of these receptors is an elderly woman with COVID-19, enrolled during active disease.

CDR3: CASSSPGTSGFETQYF. For the CDR3, the DNA is TGTGCCAGCAGCTCACCCGGGACTAGCGGGTTCGAGACCCAGTACTTC. The chain links TRBV5-6 to TRBJ2-5, with 12 positions matching TRBD2. V lost 3 bases, J lost 5 bases, and 8 bases stayed unmatched. The CDR3 has 16 amino acids. Per the germline V gene, CDR1 is SGHDT and CDR2 is YYEEEE.

This clone showed up just a few times. The chain employs TRBV3-1 (or the pseudogene TRBV3-2) and TRBJ1-6, with TRBD1 matching 7 bases. V lost 4 bases and J lost 9; bases outside the gene matches: 6. The CDR3 is 14 amino acids. Germline assignment: CDR1 LGHDT and CDR2 YNNKEL (reference sequence). The chain's CDR3 is CASSLAGGPSPLHF. The CDR3 region has the DNA TGTGCCAGCAGCCTCGCAGGGGGACCTTCACCCCTCCACTTT.

Regarding this clone: Other DNA sequences in this sample translate to the same CDR3. The CDR3 spells CASSSGQGTGELFF. The CDR3 DNA reads as TGCGCCAGCAGCTCCGGACAGGGAACCGGGGAGCTGTTTTTT. J is TRBJ2-2 and V is TRBV5-1; TRBD1 matches 8 bases. V shed 3 bases, J shed 5 bases, and the junction held 3 bases outside the gene matches. CDR3 length equals 14 residues. Germline loops: CDR1 SGHRS, CDR2 YFSETQ.

The chain combines TRBV6-6 with TRBJ2-3, with D tentatively TRBD2 (5 bases). Per the germline V gene, CDR1 is MNHNY and CDR2 is SVGAGI (reference sequence). V lost 6 bases to trimming and J lost 0 bases, with 13 bases between them. This CDR3 region has 15 residues. CDR3 region: CASSRGGFSTDTQYF. The CDR3 DNA reads TGTGCCAGCAGCCGAGGAGGTTTTAGCACAGATACGCAGTATTTT.

The chain uses TRBV2 and TRBJ1-3; weak D call: TRBD1 (5 bases). V was shortened by 4 bases and J by 4 bases, with 14 bases between the two germline ends. Germline CDR1 is SNHLY and CDR2 is FYNNEI. The CDR3 runs 15 residues. This CDR3 is CASSGARRGGNTIYF. CDR3 DNA: TGTGCCAGCAGTGGGGCCCGAAGGGGAGGAAACACCATATATTTT.

The V gene is TRBV5-1, the J gene TRBJ2-1, with 11 bases aligning to TRBD2. Germline V gives CDR1 SGHRS, CDR2 YFSETQ. V shed 5 bases, J shed 1 base, and the junction held 20 bases outside the gene matches. The CDR3 has 21 amino acids. CDR3 in amino acids: CASSTDPLVLAGGPSYNEQFF. For the CDR3, the DNA is TGCGCCAGCAGTACTGATCCTTTAGTGCTAGCGGGGGGACCTTCCTACAATGAGCAGTTCTTC.

The rearrangement joins TRBV5-1 to TRBJ2-5; 7 nucleotides agree with TRBD2. V lost 5 bases and J lost 0; bases outside the gene matches: 1. Germline CDR1 is SGHRS and CDR2 is YFSETQ. This CDR3 contains 13 residues. The CDR3: CASSGTNQETQYF. CDR3 nucleotide sequence: TGCGCCAGCAGTGGGACTAACCAAGAGACCCAGTACTTC.

This clone was detected only a few times. The chain recombines TRBV5-1 with TRBJ2-1; 11 bases line up with TRBD2. The length of the CDR3 is 16 residues. The trim removed 2 bases at V and 11 bases at J, leaving 12 bases unmatched. Germline-derived CDR1 and CDR2 are SGHRS and YFSETQ. CDR3 coding DNA: TGCGCCAGCAGCTTTGGGCCTAGCGGGGGGTCGTACCAGCAGTTCTTC. Protein: CASSFGPSGGSYQQFF.